This T cell receptor beta chain was captured in a study of T cells in Graves' hyperthyroidism and ophthalmopathy. Concerning this clonotype itself: A much larger clone differs from this one at a single base, so this may be a read error.

V was pared by 10 bases and J by 10 bases, with 16 bases between. The CDR3 has 12 residues. CDR1 is LGHDT, CDR2 YNNKEL, per germline (reference sequence). It was RNA transcripts that yielded the amplified TCR beta CDR3 regions. A set of HTBI primers served as the primers for a first-round RT-PCR of the TCR CDR3. TCRdb reprocessed the multiplex PCR reads with MiXCR, giving one entry per CDR3 protein. The sample includes around 250,000 distinct CDR3 sequences, approximately 15% of them seen just once. The gene calls are TRBV3-1 and TRBJ1-4; no firm D call. Sequenced material: blood. This TCR came from a woman in her forties with Graves' hyperthyroidism that later progressed to Graves' ophthalmopathy. The DNA of the CDR3 is TGTGCCATCAGTCCCATCGGTGGAAAACTGTTTTTT. Its protein product is CAISPIGGKLFF.